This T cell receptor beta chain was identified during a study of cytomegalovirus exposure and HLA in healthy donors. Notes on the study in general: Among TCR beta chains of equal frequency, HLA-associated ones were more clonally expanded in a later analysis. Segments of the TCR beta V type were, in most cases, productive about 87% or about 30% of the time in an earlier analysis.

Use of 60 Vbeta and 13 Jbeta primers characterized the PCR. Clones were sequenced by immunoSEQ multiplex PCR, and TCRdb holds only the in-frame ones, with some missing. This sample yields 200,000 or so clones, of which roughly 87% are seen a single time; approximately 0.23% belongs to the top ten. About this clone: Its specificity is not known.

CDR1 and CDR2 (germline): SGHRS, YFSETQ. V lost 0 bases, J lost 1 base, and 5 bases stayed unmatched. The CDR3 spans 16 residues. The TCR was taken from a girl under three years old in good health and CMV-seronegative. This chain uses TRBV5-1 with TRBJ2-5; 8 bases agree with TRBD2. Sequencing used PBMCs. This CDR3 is CASSLGSGGLQETQYF. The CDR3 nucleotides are TGCGCCAGCAGCTTGGGCAGCGGGGGCCTCCAAGAGACCCAGTACTTC.